These 3 T cell receptor beta chains share one sample of origin, sequenced in a study of response to subunit inactivated influenza vaccine. TCRdb passed the RT-PCR reads through MiXCR, listing each CDR3 protein once. There are about 800,000 distinct CDR3 sequences in the sample; 21% occur only once, and about 9.4% lies in the top ten. Sample: PBMCs from blood, taken 4 to 6 days after vaccination. All receptors come from a man between 45 and 60 years old who received an inactivated influenza vaccine.

The sample holds a few counts of this clonotype. This chain uses TRBV12-3 or TRBV12-4 with TRBJ2-1, with a possible D match to TRBD1 (6 bases). The V end lost 6 bases, the J end lost 7 bases, and 22 bases lay between the germline ends. CDR3 length: 16 amino acids. CDR3 coding DNA: TGTGCCAGCAGGCCCCAGACAGGAGCCAAAGGGAATGAGCAGTTCTTC. Translating gives CASRPQTGAKGNEQFF.

This clonotype was seen just once. The gene calls are TRBV6-1 and TRBJ2-7; D is possibly TRBD1 (5 bases). The CDR3 loop spans 14 amino acids. From germline, CDR1 is MNHNS and CDR2 SASEGT. Trimming pared 7 bases from V and 0 bases from J, leaving 13 bases between. The CDR3, as DNA: TGTGCCAGCATCTTAGACAGATCCTCCTACGAGCAGTACTTC. This translates into CASILDRSSYEQYF.

The chain combines TRBV12-3 or TRBV12-4 with TRBJ2-2; D not resolved. V was pared by 4 bases and J by 6 bases, with 9 bases between. The CDR3 contains 13 residues. Here the CDR3 reads CASSSTRAGELFF. The CDR3 DNA is TGTGCCAGCAGTTCAACCCGCGCCGGGGAGCTGTTTTTT.